This TCR beta chain came from a study of spatial heterogeneity in lung cancer. Turning to the study itself: Detected beta-chain sequences consistently exceeded alpha-chain sequences. Raw-read counts averaged over ten per unique TCR and UMI combination.

TCRdb itself ran the 5' RACE reads through MiXCR, one entry per CDR3 protein. The data contain around 110,000 distinct CDR3 sequences, 12% of them seen just once; the ten biggest clones take up approximately 16%. As for time point: blood at routine non-recurrence follow-up after resection. Sequencing of whole RNA from tumor, nontumor lung or frozen PBMC involved no sorting. The J segment lost 5 bases and the V segment lost 4 bases, leaving 10 bases of the junction unmatched. This CDR3 region has 15 residues. The germline gives CDR1 MDHEN, CDR2 SYDVKM. The receptor's source is a male donor with early-stage non-small cell lung cancer. The material was PBMCs, obtained at follow-up. This chain joins TRBV28 and TRBJ2-5; 7 nucleotides match TRBD1. CDR3 residues: CASSSGQPNSETQYF. In DNA form, the CDR3 reads TGTGCCAGCAGTTCGGGACAGCCAAATTCGGAGACCCAGTACTTC. Filled out from reference TRBV28 and TRBJ2-5, the complete variable domain reads DVKVTQSSRYLVKRTGEKVFLECVQDMDHENMFWYRQDPGLGLRLIYFSYDVKMKEKGDIPEGYSVSREKKERFSLILESASTNQTSMYLCASSSGQPNSETQYFGPGTRLLVL.